This entry concerns a single T cell receptor (beta chain). What antigen it recognizes has not been identified. Base qualities are missing; no much larger clone stands one base away. The data were obtained in a study of cytomegalovirus exposure and HLA in healthy donors (dated by TCRdb to about 2017). Study-wide context: In an earlier analysis of around 540 of the donors, about 270 Gb of sequence data and about 110 million unique TCR beta sequences from 150 million to 200 million T cells were reported. An early release that covered about 600 HLA-typed donors contained approximately 300 gigabases of sequencing data and about 84 million unique TCR sequences. Among the roughly 400 genotyped donors, approximately 76% belonged to the genetic ancestry cluster associated with self-reported Caucasian donors. The study was designed to test whether signatures of past pathogen exposure could be identified by cataloging public T cell receptors. The study used immunosequencing to profile the T cell repertoires of some 600 subjects and linked those repertoires to cytomegalovirus serostatus. A separate validation cohort of 100 to 150 different subjects was used in addition to the roughly 640-subject first cohort. High-throughput TCR immunosequencing, statistical association of individual TCRs with disease status, and machine learning were combined to predict cytomegalovirus infection status. In a later analysis, previously published TCR beta repertoires from about 640 donors were re-analyzed and high-resolution HLA genotyping was added so that TCR occurrence patterns could be studied. The later analysis used no new phenotypic data to find candidate immune exposures, relying instead on TCR beta sequences and their occurrence across donors. An earlier analysis of several hundred of the donors applied high-throughput TCR beta sequencing to assess whether each TCR beta V gene segment acted as functional or pseudogenic. Alongside the repertoire data, information on donor age, sex, ethnicity and CMV serostatus was compiled. A later genetic analysis used genome-wide SNP genotypes for about three fifths of the 666 donors, treating that subset as a discovery cohort. All discovery cohort repertoires had been generated on a single sequencing platform. HLA typing covered class I and class II loci at four-digit resolution. The number of donors typed differed by locus, with about 620-630 for A, B, C, DRB1 and DQB1, approximately 500 for DQA1, 600 to 610 for DPA1, and around 450 for DPB1. Four to six DR-DQ haplotypes were handled as single units for association and clustering, since linkage in the cohort was strong. Across roughly 420 genotyped donors of the cohort, an average of approximately 240,000 unique TCR beta nucleotide sequences per donor were sequenced, and 15% to 20% of those sequences were non-productive.

Libraries were made using the immunoSEQ multiplex PCR assay. A mixture of 60 forward primers for TCR Vbeta segments and 13 reverse primers for TCR Jbeta segments was used in the multiplex PCR. The CDR3 region of rearranged TCR beta genes was amplified from genomic DNA by a multiplex PCR assay. Amplified TCR beta libraries were sequenced as 87-base-pair reads on the Illumina HiSeq System. In the authors' own workflow: A later analysis tallied 70 million to 100 million unique TCR beta chains across the approximately 670 repertoires, and around 9.9 million of those chains were shared by two or more donors. To remove PCR and sequencing errors, raw reads were error-corrected and collapsed into unique sequences using a nearest-neighbor algorithm that merged closely related sequences. V, D and J gene segments were assigned by aligning CDR3 sequences to IMGT reference sequences. For a sequence to be retained, at least a six-nucleotide match to both a V gene segment and a J gene segment was required. Rearrangements were called productive when the CDR3 lacked stop codons and stayed in frame with V and J; all others were non-productive. Following IMGT convention, CDR3 was defined as the stretch from the second conserved V-encoded cysteine to the conserved J-encoded phenylalanine. In an earlier analysis of 500 to 650 of the donors, sequences lacking an unambiguous match to a single V gene segment were excluded. In an earlier analysis of 587 of the donors, a V segment was called functional when productive rearrangements were above 56.7%, and segregating when the standard deviation between donors exceeded 5%. A statistical classification framework was developed to diagnose cytomegalovirus status using the catalog of TCR beta chain sequences. V and J gene assignment, in a later analysis, came from comparing TCR nucleotide sequences with IMGT/GENE-DB human TR gene sequences. In a later analysis, CDR3 sequences and most-parsimonious VDJ recombination scenarios were assigned using the TCRdist pipeline. In a later analysis, each TCR beta chain was defined by its CDR3 amino acid sequence together with its V-gene family, and reads lacking a unique V-gene family were excluded. To address suspected cross-contamination and a sequencing artifact, a later analysis removed 592 highly shared, low-generation-probability nucleotide sequences. For each public chain, a later analysis derived a clonal expansion index from normalized ranks of inferred template counts within each repertoire. A later analysis computed generation probabilities with a VDJ recombination model fitted to out-of-frame rearrangements, and checked the results against IGoR. In a later analysis, hypergeometric tests were used to score TCR-TCR, TCR-HLA and TCR-CMV co-occurrence, with a repertoire-size bias correction applied to TCR pairs. To estimate false discovery rates, a later analysis permuted the HLA or CMV assignments 20 times. In a later analysis, co-occurring TCRs were grouped using DBSCAN, with TCRdist sequence similarity added in when clustering inside HLA-allele-positive subsets. Co-occurrence clustering excluded repertoires with fewer than 30,000 or more than 120,000 public chains, plus five with anomalous nucleotide sharing. This immuneACCESS table, as held by TCRdb, lists in-frame sequences with V and J called but not all clones. Of the missing ones, under half trace to an unresolved V gene in checked studies; the others have no known cause. The DNA was the basis for D and trimming; V, J and clone size are from that table. The sample table records around 150,000 clones; 72% of these occur just once. Together, the top ten hold less than 4.5% of the sample.

The cohort was made up of 500 to 850 healthy bone marrow donors. At the time of sampling, every cohort member was nominally healthy, though immune exposures that went unrecorded were likely present. The donor tested CMV seropositive, placing the donor among the 289 seropositive members of the cohort. Each donor provided a peripheral blood sample, and peripheral blood mononuclear cells were used for TCR beta sequencing. The Qiagen DNeasy Blood Extraction Kit was used to extract genomic DNA from the blood cell samples. The CDR3 runs 14 amino acids, cysteine and phenylalanine included. Of all the DNA, just the CDR3 is kept, 42 bases in frame from base 1. V loses 6 bases, J loses 4 bases, and the germline ends lie 15 bases apart. The germline V gene supplies CDR1 SGHTA and CDR2 FQGNSA. The full study reports these points: It was suggested by the authors that the approach could potentially be generalized to other disease states and immunological phenotypes. In a later analysis, 16,951 TCR beta sequences were associated with specific HLA alleles at a false discovery rate of 0.05. A further reported finding was that TCR beta sequences accurately predicted the HLA-A and HLA-B alleles for most subjects in the first cohort. Most CMV-associated TCR beta chains appeared to be HLA-restricted in a later analysis, and the HLA associations seemed to be driven largely by CMV exposure. A later analysis found that TCR association rates varied across HLA loci, with DRB1 alleles showing the most associated TCRs and HLA-C alleles the fewest. In this cohort, only TCR beta chains were sequenced, and detectable features were limited by the absence of alpha or paired-chain data. A later analysis reported that several top co-occurrence clusters appeared linked to parvovirus B19, influenza, CMV and Epstein-Barr virus. The classifier was reported to diagnose cytomegalovirus status with high specificity and sensitivity in both the original and validation cohorts. In vitro tests confirmed that a few of the cytomegalovirus-associated TCR beta chains recognize cytomegalovirus antigens. A later analysis found that HLA-associated TCR beta chains were more clonally expanded and had lower generation probabilities than equally common non-associated chains. Because HLA typing was unavailable for some donors at each locus, only the typed subset was used in association tests. The 87-base-pair reads could not distinguish some IMGT-functional V segments, including TRBV6-2 and TRBV6-3, so those segments were excluded. Strong co-occurrence of HLA alleles, especially DR and DQ, made assigning TCR associations to individual alleles difficult. Most TCR sequences were seen in very few donors, while some public TCRs were found in many individuals. Compared with the 666-donor mean, donors in an Asian-associated ancestry cluster had fewer N-insertions in productive TCRs, according to a later genetic analysis. V-gene and J-gene trimming of TCR beta chains was associated with a missense DCLRE1C variant in a later genetic analysis, and the association was replicated in an independent cohort. A cluster of highly shared sequence variants was judged likely to represent a technical artifact of the sequencing pipeline. The study gave a list of some 150 TCR beta chains associated with cytomegalovirus. In an earlier analysis of approximately 600 of the donors, most TCR beta V segments were observed in productive rearrangements about 90% or about 30% of the time, broadly matching IMGT annotations. Immune exposure information for the cohort was limited to CMV serostatus. Because counts were too low, 15 or so rarely observed V segments, including chromosome 9 orphons, were excluded from the earlier analysis of some 540 of the donors. Correlated functional status among segregating V segments might reflect linkage disequilibrium, but an unknown experimental factor could not be ruled out. Roughly uniform sequencing depth across donors was assumed in presence/absence analyses, although this assumption may not hold.

The TCR comes from a man in his fifties in good health and CMV-seropositive. Sequenced sample: PBMCs. The chain links TRBV7-2 with TRBJ1-2, with the D gene not confidently named. The nucleotide sequence is TGTGCCAGCAGTAAGAGGGCTCCGGGCTATGGCTACACCTTC. Protein translation: CASSKRAPGYGYTF.